This T cell receptor beta chain was sequenced for a study of OX40 agonist ivuxolimab in advanced cancers. Whole-study results and caveats: The investigators did not determine what antigen specificity the expanded peripheral T cells had.

Worth noting for this clone: Its specificity is unknown.

Clones were sequenced by immunoSEQ multiplex PCR, and TCRdb holds only the in-frame ones, with some missing. This table holds 65,000 to 95,000 clones, around 92% found once. This CDR3 is built from 15 residues. Germline V gene data show CDR1 as SGHTA and CDR2 as FQGNSA. V was clipped by 6 bases and J by 5 bases, with 18 bases between them. The sample consisted of CD4+ or CD8+ T cells sorted from blood, taken in a trial of the OX40 agonist ivuxolimab. The sequence was collected from an adult with an advanced solid tumor such as melanoma, head and neck, liver or kidney cancer. V is TRBV7-2 and J is TRBJ2-3; possibly TRBD2 for D (5 bases). Here the CDR3 reads CASRLGSLAGDTQYF. CDR3 nucleotides: TGTGCCAGCAGGTTGGGCAGCCTAGCAGGAGATACGCAGTATTTT.